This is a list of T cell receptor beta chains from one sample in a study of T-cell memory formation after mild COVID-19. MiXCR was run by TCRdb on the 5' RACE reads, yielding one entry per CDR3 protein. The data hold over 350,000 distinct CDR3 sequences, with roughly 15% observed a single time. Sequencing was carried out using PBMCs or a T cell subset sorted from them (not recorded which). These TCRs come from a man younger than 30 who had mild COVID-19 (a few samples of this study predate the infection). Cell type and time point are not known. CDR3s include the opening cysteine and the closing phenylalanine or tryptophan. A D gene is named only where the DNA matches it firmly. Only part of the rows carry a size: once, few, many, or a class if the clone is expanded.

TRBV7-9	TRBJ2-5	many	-	CASSPWDLHQETQYF	TGTGCCAGCAGCCCATGGGACCTCCACCAGGAGACCCAGTACTTC
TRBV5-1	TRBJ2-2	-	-	CASSWTNTGELFF	TGCGCCAGCAGCTGGACTAACACCGGGGAGCTGTTTTTT
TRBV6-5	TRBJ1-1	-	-	CASSYWGRVNTEAFF	TGTGCCAGCAGTTACTGGGGACGGGTGAACACTGAAGCTTTCTTT
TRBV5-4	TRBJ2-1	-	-	CASSLGASGPTNEQFF	TGTGCCAGCAGCTTGGGTGCCTCTGGCCCGACCAATGAGCAGTTCTTC
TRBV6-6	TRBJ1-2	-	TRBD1	CASSMDRGNGYTF	TGTGCCAGCAGTATGGACAGGGGTAATGGCTACACCTTC
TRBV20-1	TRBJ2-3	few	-	CSAQGGGPTDTQYF	TGCAGTGCTCAGGGGGGGGGGCCAACAGATACGCAGTATTTT
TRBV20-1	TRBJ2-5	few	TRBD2	CSARLAPLATQYF	TGCAGTGCAAGACTAGCGCCGCTGGCGACCCAGTACTTC
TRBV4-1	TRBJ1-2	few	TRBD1	CASSHARQGDRGYTF	TGCGCCAGCAGCCACGCACGACAGGGGGATCGTGGCTACACCTTC
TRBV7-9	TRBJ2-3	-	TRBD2	CASSRLAGRRDTQYF	TGTGCCAGCAGCCGTTTAGCGGGGCGGCGGGATACGCAGTATTTT
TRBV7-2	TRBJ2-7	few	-	CASSLSDGPYEQYF	TGTGCCAGCAGCTTAAGCGACGGACCCTACGAGCAGTACTTC
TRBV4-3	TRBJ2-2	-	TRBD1	CASSQIIGTVGDGELFF	TGCGCCAGCAGCCAAATAATTGGGACAGTTGGAGACGGGGAGCTGTTTTTT
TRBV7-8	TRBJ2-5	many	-	CASSPSAETQYF	TGTGCCAGCAGTCCTAGTGCGGAGACCCAGTACTTC
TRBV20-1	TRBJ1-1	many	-	CSATSGVNTEAFF	TGCAGTGCTACCTCAGGGGTGAACACTGAAGCTTTCTTT
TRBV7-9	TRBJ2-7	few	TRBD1	CASSVGQGVNEQYF	TGTGCCAGCAGCGTGGGACAGGGGGTAAACGAGCAGTACTTC
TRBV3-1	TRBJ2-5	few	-	CASSYSPARQETQYF	TGTGCCAGCAGCTATAGCCCTGCTCGGCAAGAGACCCAGTACTTC
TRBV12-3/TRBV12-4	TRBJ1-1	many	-	CASSLAQLMNTEAFF	TGTGCCAGCAGTTTAGCGCAGCTCATGAACACTGAAGCTTTCTTT
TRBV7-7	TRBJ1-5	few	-	CASSPHRTKVNQPQHF	TGTGCCAGCAGCCCTCACAGGACGAAGGTCAATCAGCCCCAGCATTTT
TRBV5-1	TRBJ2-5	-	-	CASSLGGTLEETQYF	TGCGCCAGCAGCTTGGGGGGAACTCTCGAAGAGACCCAGTACTTC
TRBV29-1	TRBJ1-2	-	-	CSVGYPIAWDYGYTF	TGCAGCGTTGGTTATCCGATCGCTTGGGACTATGGCTACACCTTC
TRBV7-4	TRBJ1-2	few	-	CASSSRPPSLGYGYTF	TGTGCCAGCAGCTCCCGACCCCCCAGTCTAGGGTATGGCTACACCTTC
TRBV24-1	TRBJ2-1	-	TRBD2	CATSDPGLGIHEQFF	TGTGCCACCAGTGACCCGGGACTAGGAATCCATGAGCAGTTCTTC
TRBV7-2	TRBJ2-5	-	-	CASSLSYATSQETQYF	TGTGCCAGCAGCTTAAGTTATGCTACCAGCCAAGAGACCCAGTACTTC
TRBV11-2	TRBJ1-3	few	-	CASRRVSTGNTIYF	TGTGCCAGCCGTCGGGTGTCGACTGGAAACACCATATATTTT
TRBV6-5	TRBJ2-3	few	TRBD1	CASSYSGDRGQGTQYF	TGTGCCAGCAGTTACTCGGGAGACAGGGGCCAAGGTACGCAGTATTTT
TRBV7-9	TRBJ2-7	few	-	CASSPMDFSYEQYF	TGTGCCAGCAGCCCCATGGACTTCTCCTACGAGCAGTACTTC
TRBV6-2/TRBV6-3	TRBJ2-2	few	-	CASSRDLGELFF	TGTGCCAGCAGTCGGGACCTCGGGGAGCTGTTTTTT
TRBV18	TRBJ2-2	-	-	CASSPPQAGRTGELFF	TGTGCCAGCTCACCACCGCAAGCAGGGCGAACCGGGGAGCTGTTTTTT
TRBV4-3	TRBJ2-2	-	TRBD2	CASSISGGSTGELFF	TGCGCCAGCAGCATAAGCGGGGGGTCCACCGGGGAGCTGTTTTTT
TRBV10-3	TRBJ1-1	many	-	CAIKRGNTEAFF	TGTGCCATCAAAAGGGGGAACACTGAAGCTTTCTTT
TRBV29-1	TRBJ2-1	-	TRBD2	CSVERLLAGGQSSYNEQFF	TGCAGCGTCGAGCGGCTGCTAGCGGGGGGGCAGTCGTCCTACAATGAGCAGTTCTTC
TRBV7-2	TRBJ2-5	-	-	CASSLASGPRETQYF	TGTGCCAGCAGCTTAGCTAGCGGCCCCCGTGAGACCCAGTACTTC
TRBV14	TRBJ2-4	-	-	CASSHSQNIQYF	TGTGCCAGCAGCCACTCGCAAAACATTCAGTACTTC
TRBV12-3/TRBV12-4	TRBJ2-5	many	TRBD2	CASRLAGGQETQYF	TGTGCCAGCAGGCTAGCGGGGGGCCAAGAGACCCAGTACTTC
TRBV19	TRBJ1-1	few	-	CASNPGRRTTEAFF	TGTGCCAGTAACCCGGGACGGCGAACCACTGAAGCTTTCTTT
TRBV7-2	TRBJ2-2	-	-	CASSSRNQRFTGELFF	TGTGCCAGCAGCTCGCGAAATCAAAGGTTCACCGGGGAGCTGTTTTTT
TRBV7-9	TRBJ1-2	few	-	CASSLLGENYGYTF	TGTGCCAGCAGCCTCCTTGGGGAAAACTATGGCTACACCTTC
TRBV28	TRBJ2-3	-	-	CASSSGQVTDTQYF	-
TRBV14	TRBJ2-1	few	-	CASSPRGGEQFF	TGTGCCAGCAGCCCCAGGGGGGGTGAGCAGTTCTTC
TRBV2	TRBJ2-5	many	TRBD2	CASWTSGGASQETQYF	TGTGCCAGCTGGACTAGCGGGGGGGCGTCTCAAGAGACCCAGTACTTC